This T cell receptor beta chain appears in the sequencing data of a study of blood T cell repertoires in COVID-19 (dated by TCRdb to about 2020). Looking at the study overall: Samples covering the acute and convalescent phases of COVID-19 were provided by collaborators in the United States, Italy and Spain. HLA class I and class II types, where available, came from metadata supplied by the sample provider rather than from assay-based typing. The sample metadata nearly always contained a de-identified subject ID, COVID-19 status, age in years and sex. The samples were drawn from the first 160 participants of the ongoing ImmuneRACE study and from 950 to 1,500 subjects provided by 6 global collaborators. Deeply sampled blood TCRbeta repertoires from subjects exposed to, actively infected with, or recovered from COVID-19 were included in the dataset. The repertoires were released in a freely available public database meant as a resource for research on the immune response to SARS-CoV-2. The prospective study material was composed of cDNA or gDNA derived from T cells, B-cell-depleted T cells, or PBMCs.

With respect to this clone: Its antigen is unknown. Per-base quality was not reported, and no clone a single base away is much larger than it.

In the prospective study, participants were about 18 to 100 years old, resided in about two dozen geographic areas of the United States, and were enrolled through a virtual design. Cohort assignment in the prospective study relied on participant-reported clinical history from a screening survey and a study questionnaire. In the prospective study, mobile phlebotomists collected whole blood, serum and a nasopharyngeal or oropharyngeal swab from each participant. Prospective study participants could optionally give additional blood draws and questionnaires over an approximately two-month period. Before DNA extraction, prospective study blood samples were shipped either frozen or at room temperature. Study-level results and caveats: The amount of clinical and demographic metadata varied by source and participant and was provided uncurated.

TCRbeta CDR3 regions were amplified from genomic DNA using the immunoSEQ Assay, a bias-controlled multiplex PCR. In the paper's pipeline: The number of nucleated cells in each sample was estimated by amplification of reference gene primers within the assay. To quantify the absolute abundance of each unique TCRbeta CDR3 rearrangement, sequence reads were collapsed and filtered. For each sample, productive Simpson clonality was calculated as the square root of Simpson's diversity index over productive rearrangements. The clones in this table, taken by TCRdb from immuneACCESS, are in-frame only. Not every clone is retained; where verified, under half of the shortfall comes from an unresolved V gene, and the cause of the rest is unknown. V and J calls and clone size are as listed in that table; D and trimming were resolved from the DNA. The sample table records 200,000 to 250,000 clones; about nine tenths of these occur just once. About 4% of the sample is in the top ten clones.

The CDR3 covers 14 residues, taking in both the cysteine and the phenylalanine. Here the CDR3 DNA is all that survives: 42 bases in frame from base 1. Relative to germline, V is missing 4 bases and J is missing 6 bases, with 11 bases of the junction outside any gene match. CDR1 and CDR2 were assigned from the germline V gene (reference sequence) as GTSNPN and SVGIG. The chain is assembled from TRBV30 and TRBJ1-1; TRBD1 fits 7 bases in the junction. Sequenced: PBMCs or T cells enriched from blood (not recorded which). The source of this sequence is a woman between 40 and 50 years old with acute COVID-19. The CDR3 protein sequence reads: CAWTRQGRPPEAFF. Here is the DNA: TGTGCCTGGACCCGACAGGGTAGGCCCCCTGAAGCTTTCTTT.